This entry lists 23 T cell receptor beta chains sequenced from one sample in a study of kidney transplant recipient with SARS-CoV-2 infection. TCRdb called the reads again in MiXCR, with one record for every CDR3 protein. The table shows approximately 240,000 distinct CDR3 sequences, with 29% occurring only once. Sample: a blood sample, taken at baseline and on approximately day 120 from a kidney transplant recipient. These TCRs come from a male patient aged 25-45 years who had COVID-19 and was a kidney transplant recipient. A share of the T cells may be of graft donor origin.

The table lists this clonotype with many counts. The chain has TRBV5-5 and TRBJ1-3; D is unclear. CDR3 length: 15 amino acids. Trimming cost V 6 bases and J 7 bases, with 20 bases left between them. Germline V lookup: CDR1 SGHKS, CDR2 YYEKEE (reference sequence). The CDR3 DNA reads TGTGCCAGCAATCGGGAGGACCTCGCGGGGAACACCATATATTTT. Encoded protein: CASNREDLAGNTIYF.

This clonotype was found many times. The chain uses TRBV7-6 and TRBJ2-3; 7 bases align to TRBD2. This CDR3 comprises 14 residues. Germline assignment: CDR1 SGHVS and CDR2 FNYEAQ. V lost 0 bases to trimming and J lost 3 bases; unmatched junction nucleotides: 0. CDR3 in amino acids: CASSLASGTDTQYF. The CDR3 DNA sequence: TGTGCCAGCAGCTTAGCTAGCGGGACAGATACGCAGTATTTT.

This clonotype was seen repeatedly, ten times or more. Here the CDR3 reads CASSPLLTLRKTYGYTF. The CDR3 DNA follows: TGTGCCAGCAGCCCACTTCTCACCCTTCGAAAGACCTATGGCTACACCTTC. The chain links TRBV3-1 to TRBJ1-2; the D is unclear. The CDR3 is 17 residues long. CDR1 is LGHDT, CDR2 YNNKEL, per germline (reference sequence). Trimming pared 4 bases from V and 4 bases from J, leaving 22 bases between.

This clonotype was counted ten times or more. The chain carries TRBV7-6 and TRBJ1-2; D is unclear. The length of the CDR3 is 17 residues. V was clipped by 5 bases and J by 4 bases, with 23 bases between them. The germline V gene has CDR1 SGHVS and CDR2 FNYEAQ. CDR3 nucleotide sequence: TGTGCCAGCAGCAATCTAGTTGAATCTCGAAAGACCTATGGCTACACCTTC. This translates into CASSNLVESRKTYGYTF.

A remark on this clonotype: This clone may be a read error of a much larger clone one base away. The chain recombines TRBV6-6 with TRBJ2-7, with D possibly called TRBD1 or TRBD2 (6 bases each). TRBJ2-5 explains the end of the DNA better; the J call may be wrong. The germline V gene has CDR1 MNHNY and CDR2 SVGAGI (reference sequence). The CDR3 spans 15 residues. The CDR3 region is CASSQGIRGEETQYF. The CDR3 nucleotides read TGTGCCAGCAGTCAAGGGATTAGGGGGGAAGAGACCCAGTACTTC.

This clonotype occurred many times. The chain couples TRBV3-1 to TRBJ1-2, with no clear D. This CDR3 contains 17 residues. The germline V and J ends were trimmed by 5 bases and 4 bases, with 23 bases remaining between them. Looked up from germline, CDR1 is LGHDT and CDR2 is YNNKEL (reference sequence). CDR3 nucleotides: TGTGCCAGCAGCTACCATACCACCCTTCGAAAGACCTATGGCTACACCTTC. This sequence encodes CASSYHTTLRKTYGYTF.

This clonotype appeared many times. The rearrangement links TRBV7-9 to TRBJ2-7; perhaps TRBD2 as D (5 bases). The CDR3 consists of 15 residues. Deletions cut 1 base from V and 0 bases from J, with 10 bases between. Germline loops: CDR1 SEHNR, CDR2 FQNEAQ (reference sequence). This CDR3 reads CASSLVAEGSYEQYF. The CDR3 DNA sequence: TGTGCCAGCAGCTTAGTTGCAGAGGGCTCCTACGAGCAGTACTTC.

About this clonotype itself: A much larger clone differs by one base, so this may be a read error. This rearrangement joins TRBV10-1 to TRBJ1-1; the D gene is possibly TRBD1 (5 bases). Germline values: CDR1 WNHNN, CDR2 SYGVQD (reference sequence). The CDR3 sequence is 13 residues long. The CDR3 loop is CANSEQGSTEAFF. The CDR3 coding sequence is TGCGCCAACAGTGAGCAGGGAAGCACTGAAGCTTTCTTT.

This clonotype was counted ten times or more. The chain carries TRBV6-5 and TRBJ1-5, with 9 bases matching TRBD1. V dropped 5 bases and J dropped 1; count of bases not matched to a gene: 3. The CDR3 spans 15 residues. Germline lookup yields CDR1 MNHEY and CDR2 SVGAGI. DNA for the CDR3: TGTGCCAGCAGTAAAGACAGGGGGAGCAATCAGCCCCAGCATTTT. Translated: CASSKDRGSNQPQHF.

Details on this clonotype: Since a much larger clone is just one base distant, this may be a read error. The rearrangement links TRBV12-3 or TRBV12-4 to TRBJ2-7, with 7 bases matching TRBD1. V shed 4 bases, J shed 3 bases, and the junction held 9 bases outside the gene matches. The CDR3 extends over 15 amino acids. The CDR3, as DNA: TGTGCCAGCAGTTGGCGGGTAGGGGGCTTCTACGAGCAGTACTTC. The encoded protein is CASSWRVGGFYEQYF.

This clonotype was counted at least ten times. The chain recombines TRBV7-4 with TRBJ1-2; D gene uncertain. CDR3 length equals 17 residues. V was cut by 5 bases and J by 4 bases, with 23 bases left in between. The germline V gene encodes CDR1 SGHVT and CDR2 SQSDAQ. CDR3 bases: TGTGCCAGCAGCAAAAAAGTTTCAGCTCGAAAGACCTATGGCTACACCTTC. It specifies CASSKKVSARKTYGYTF.

This clonotype was picked up many times. This chain links TRBV6-4 with TRBJ1-6; TRBD1 matches at 7 bases. CDR1 and CDR2 (germline): MRHNA, SNTAGT. The CDR3 is 14 residues long. J was trimmed by 7 bases and V by 6 bases; bases with no gene match: 6. This CDR3 is CASRGDRPNSPLHF. The CDR3 DNA is TGTGCCAGCAGGGGGGACAGACCGAATTCACCCCTCCACTTT.

This clonotype was detected only a few times. V is TRBV8-2 and J is TRBJ2-6. TRBV8-2 is flagged as a pseudogene. This CDR3 contains 17 residues. The CDR3 reads CGIYVRITQSRANVLTF. DNA for the CDR3: TGTGGCATCTACGTGAGGATAACACAAAGTCGGGCCAACGTCCTGACTTTC.

This clonotype was recorded at least ten times. The rearrangement uses TRBV6-4 and TRBJ1-6, with 8 bases identical to TRBD1. V lost 3 bases and J lost 8; bases outside the gene matches: 6. The CDR3 spans 15 residues. Looked up from germline, CDR1 is MRHNA and CDR2 is SNTAGT. CDR3 sequence reads: CASSETGTGYSPLHF. CDR3 DNA sequence: TGTGCCAGCAGTGAGACCGGGACAGGATATTCACCCCTCCACTTT.

In the case of this clonotype: Being one base from a much bigger clone, this may be a read error. V gene TRBV8-2 combines with J gene TRBJ2-6; the table's TRBD1 call for D was not verified on the DNA. TRBV8-2 is shown as a pseudogene. This CDR3 has 17 residues. The CDR3 here is CGRRRGITQSRANVLTF. The CDR3 coding sequence is TGTGGCAGGCGACGGGGGATAACACAAAGTCGGGCCAACGTCCTGACTTTC.

On this clonotype itself: A much larger clone is a single base away; this may be a read error. The rearrangement joins TRBV6-2 or TRBV6-3 to TRBJ1-1; 7 bases align to TRBD1. CDR3 length equals 14 residues. Germline CDR1 MNHEY, CDR2 SVGEGT. For the CDR3, the DNA is TGTGCCAGCAATTACTTCACAGGGGACACTGAAGCTTTCTTT. This codes for CASNYFTGDTEAFF.

In this sample, this clonotype turned up a few times. The chain links TRBV12-3 or TRBV12-4 to TRBJ2-3, with D possibly being TRBD2 (6 bases). The V and J ends lost 3 bases and 4 bases respectively, with 14 bases between them. CDR3 length: 15 residues. This CDR3 is CASSFGPGVADTQYF. CDR3 bases: TGTGCCAGCAGTTTTGGACCGGGAGTTGCAGATACGCAGTATTTT.

This clonotype was detected ten times or more. The V call is TRBV19, the J call TRBJ1-4; a weak D match, TRBD1 (5 bases). V lost 6 bases to trimming and J lost 7 bases, with 18 bases between them. CDR3 length: 15 residues. The V gene's germline CDR1 is LNHDA and CDR2 SQIVND (reference sequence). CDR3 loop: CASRISGTSGEKLFF. For the CDR3, the DNA is TGTGCCAGTAGAATCTCCGGGACTAGCGGTGAAAAACTGTTTTTT.

Remarks on this clonotype: Possible read error: a much larger clone is one base away. The chain joins TRBV5-1 to TRBJ2-1; TRBD2 might be the D (7 bases). The V gene lost 5 bases and the J gene lost 3 bases, with 18 bases spanning the gap. CDR1 and CDR2 (germline): SGHRS, YFSETQ. The CDR3 runs 16 residues. In DNA form, the CDR3 reads TGCGCCAGCAGTCCTGGGGGCGGGAGATTCTACAATGAGCAGTTCTTC. Protein: CASSPGGGRFYNEQFF.

In its sample, this clonotype was seen a few times. CDR3 coding DNA: TGCAGCGTTCTAGCGGGGGGCACAGATACGCAGTATTTT. Protein: CSVLAGGTDTQYF. The chain is built from TRBV29-1 and TRBJ2-3, with TRBD2 identical over 10 bases. Germline V gene data show CDR1 as SQVTM and CDR2 as ANQGSEA. The CDR3 extends over 13 amino acids. The J segment lost 1 base and the V segment lost 5 bases, leaving 0 bases of the junction unmatched.

This clonotype was seen many times. J is TRBJ1-2 and V is TRBV7-4; D not certain. Trimming removed 5 bases from V and 4 bases from J, with 23 bases in between. Looked up from germline, CDR1 is SGHVT and CDR2 is SQSDAQ. The CDR3 totals 17 residues. The CDR3 sequence is CASSICCSARKTYGYTF. The CDR3 DNA follows: TGTGCCAGCAGCATTTGTTGTTCAGCTCGAAAGACCTATGGCTACACCTTC.

The chain carries TRBV2 and TRBJ2-3, with 10 bases matching TRBD2. The CDR3 length is 16 residues. The germline gives CDR1 SNHLY, CDR2 FYNNEI. V gave up 1 base and J gave up 3 bases; unmatched junction bases: 4. CDR3 in amino acids: CASSEVGGLATDTQYF. CDR3 nucleotide sequence: TGTGCCAGCAGTGAAGTGGGGGGACTAGCGACAGATACGCAGTATTTT.

This clonotype occurred a few times. The chain joins TRBV12-5 to TRBJ2-3; no clear D. Trimming left V 6 bases short and J 2 bases short, with 15 bases between. CDR3 length: 15 amino acids. CDR1 and CDR2 (germline): LGHNT, FRNRAP. In DNA form, the CDR3 reads TGTGCTAGTGGCCCCGGACCTTACCTCACAGATACGCAGTATTTT. This translates into CASGPGPYLTDTQYF.